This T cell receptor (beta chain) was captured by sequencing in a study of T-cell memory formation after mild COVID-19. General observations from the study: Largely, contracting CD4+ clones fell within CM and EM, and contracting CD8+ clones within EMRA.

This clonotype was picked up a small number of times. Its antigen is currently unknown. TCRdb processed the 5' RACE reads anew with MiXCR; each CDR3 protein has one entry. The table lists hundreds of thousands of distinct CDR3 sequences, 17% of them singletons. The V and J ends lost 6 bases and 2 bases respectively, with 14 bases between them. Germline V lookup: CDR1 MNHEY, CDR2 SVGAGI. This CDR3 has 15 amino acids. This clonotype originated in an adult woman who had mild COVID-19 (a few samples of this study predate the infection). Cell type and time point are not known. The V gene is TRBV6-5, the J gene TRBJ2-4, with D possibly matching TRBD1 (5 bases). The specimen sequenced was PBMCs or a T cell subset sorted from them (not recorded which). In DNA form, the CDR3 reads TGTGCCAGCAGCCTGACAGTATCAACCAAAAACATTCAGTACTTC. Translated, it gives CASSLTVSTKNIQYF.